This T cell receptor (beta chain) was identified during a study of blood T cell repertoires in COVID-19. Authors' data handling: Reference gene primer amplification in the assay estimated nucleated cell counts. Repertoires were generated with immunoSEQ multiplex PCR, while TCRdb's copy carries only in-frame clones and drops some. Clone size and V and J calls were adopted from that table, with D and trimming inferred from the DNA. Among about 200,000 clones listed, approximately 84% were seen once. V shed 5 bases and J 3 bases; nucleotides not matched to a gene: 10. This CDR3 has 16 amino acids. Germline CDR1 and CDR2: PRHDT and FYEKMQ (reference sequence).

This sequence was found in a man aged 40-55 years with active or convalescent COVID-19. The chain carries TRBV13 and TRBJ1-1, with 9 positions matching TRBD1. Sequencing input: peripheral blood. This chain's CDR3 is CASSPRGQGLYTEAFF. DNA for the CDR3: TGTGCCAGCAGCCCCAGAGGACAGGGGTTGTACACTGAAGCTTTCTTT.